Below, 11 T cell receptor beta chains from the same sample are listed, as sequenced in a study of identical twins' blood T cells. In TCRdb, the 5' RACE reads were re-called with MiXCR into one record per CDR3 protein. The table shows around 380,000 distinct CDR3 sequences, with roughly 31% occurring only once. Sequencing was done on a sample of PBMCs. These receptors came from a woman between 18 and 50 years old in good health.

This clonotype was found many times. The genes are TRBV28 and TRBJ1-5; no definite D call. The germline V and J ends were trimmed by 7 bases and 3 bases, with 10 bases remaining between them. Germline-derived CDR1 and CDR2 are MDHEN and SYDVKM. There are 13 residues in the CDR3. Here the CDR3 reads CASKWQTNQPQHF. CDR3 sequence (DNA): TGTGCCAGCAAGTGGCAGACCAATCAGCCCCAGCATTTT.

The V call is TRBV28, the J call TRBJ1-2, with TRBD1 as a possible D gene (5 bases). The germline V and J ends were trimmed by 8 bases and 4 bases, with 14 bases remaining between them. The CDR3 runs 13 residues. Per the germline V gene, CDR1 is MDHEN and CDR2 is SYDVKM. For the CDR3, the DNA is TGTGCCAGCGGGATACAGGCGACCTATGGCTACACCTTC. This sequence encodes CASGIQATYGYTF.

This clonotype came up many times. In DNA form, the CDR3 reads TGCAGCGTTACAGGGGCGGCTGAAGCTTTCTTT. Translated, it gives CSVTGAAEAFF. This sequence joins TRBV29-1 and TRBJ1-1; 7 nucleotides match TRBD1. With V trimmed by 5 bases and J by 6 bases, 3 bases remained unmatched. Germline V gene data show CDR1 as SQVTM and CDR2 as ANQGSEA. The CDR3 is 11 amino acids.

The rearrangement joins TRBV29-1 to TRBJ1-4, with D maybe TRBD1 (5 bases). The CDR3 length is 14 residues. The V gene lost 7 bases and the J gene lost 3 bases, with 15 bases spanning the gap. Germline CDR1 is SQVTM and CDR2 is ANQGSEA. DNA for the CDR3: TGCAGCGGTTCGGACACCGGGGCTAATGAAAAACTGTTTTTT. Its translation is CSGSDTGANEKLFF.

The genes are TRBV19 and TRBJ2-1; D gene ambiguous. The CDR3 spans 13 residues. Trimming removed 5 bases at V and 0 bases at J, with 5 bases between. Germline V lookup: CDR1 LNHDA, CDR2 SQIVND (reference sequence). DNA of the CDR3: TGTGCCAGTAGTTACAACTCCTACAATGAGCAGTTCTTC. This codes for CASSYNSYNEQFF.

The V gene is TRBV5-1, the J gene TRBJ1-1; D possibly corresponds to TRBD1 (6 bases). The V gene lost 4 bases and the J gene lost 4 bases, with 20 bases spanning the gap. This CDR3 has 16 amino acids. Germline CDR1 is SGHRS and CDR2 is YFSETQ. CDR3 amino acids: CASSPGTGRASTEAFF. CDR3 nucleotide sequence: TGCGCCAGCAGCCCTGGCACAGGGAGGGCGAGCACTGAAGCTTTCTTT.

This clonotype occurred a few times. The chain's CDR3 is CSARDGVPSGANTGELFF. The CDR3 nucleotides read TGCAGTGCTAGAGATGGAGTCCCTAGCGGGGCGAACACCGGGGAGCTGTTTTTT. The V gene is TRBV20-1, the J gene TRBJ2-2, with 9 bases matching TRBD2. V was pared by 0 bases and J by 0 bases, with 8 bases of the junction left unmatched. Germline CDR1 is DFQATT and CDR2 is SNEGSKA (reference sequence). This CDR3 is built from 18 residues.

V and J are TRBV5-1 and TRBJ2-5; D may correspond to TRBD1 or TRBD2 (5 bases each). Trimming cost V 2 bases and J 1 base, with 12 bases left between them. The CDR3 contains 15 residues. Per the germline V gene, CDR1 is SGHRS and CDR2 is YFSETQ. CDR3 bases: TGCGCCAGCAGCTTCTATCCGGGGCCCCAAGAGACCCAGTACTTC. Amino acids: CASSFYPGPQETQYF.

J is TRBJ2-3 and V is TRBV19, with 11 nucleotides matching TRBD2. The CDR3 sequence is 17 residues long. The J segment lost 7 bases and the V segment lost 6 bases, leaving 15 bases of the junction unmatched. In germline, CDR1 is LNHDA, CDR2 SQIVND (reference sequence). The CDR3 region has the DNA TGTGCCAGTAGCAAGCCGTCTAGCGGGGGGTTTCGACATACGCAGTATTTT. Protein sequence: CASSKPSSGGFRHTQYF.

The chain recombines TRBV29-1 with TRBJ2-7; 11 bases are shared with TRBD1. With V trimmed by 7 bases and J by 4 bases, 6 bases remained unmatched. The CDR3 totals 13 residues. Germline-derived CDR1 and CDR2 are SQVTM and ANQGSEA. This CDR3 is CSASWDRGYEQYF. CDR3 nucleotide sequence: TGCAGCGCGAGTTGGGACAGGGGGTACGAGCAGTACTTC.

The chain couples TRBV5-1 to TRBJ2-7, with D possibly TRBD1 on 5 matching bases. Per the germline V gene, CDR1 is SGHRS and CDR2 is YFSETQ. Trimming shortened V by 4 bases and J by 5 bases, and 22 bases separated the two germline ends. This CDR3 region has 16 residues. In DNA, the CDR3 is TGCGCCAGCAGCCATCCCTCCTCGACAGAGTCCCACGAGCAGTACTTC. Its translation is CASSHPSSTESHEQYF.